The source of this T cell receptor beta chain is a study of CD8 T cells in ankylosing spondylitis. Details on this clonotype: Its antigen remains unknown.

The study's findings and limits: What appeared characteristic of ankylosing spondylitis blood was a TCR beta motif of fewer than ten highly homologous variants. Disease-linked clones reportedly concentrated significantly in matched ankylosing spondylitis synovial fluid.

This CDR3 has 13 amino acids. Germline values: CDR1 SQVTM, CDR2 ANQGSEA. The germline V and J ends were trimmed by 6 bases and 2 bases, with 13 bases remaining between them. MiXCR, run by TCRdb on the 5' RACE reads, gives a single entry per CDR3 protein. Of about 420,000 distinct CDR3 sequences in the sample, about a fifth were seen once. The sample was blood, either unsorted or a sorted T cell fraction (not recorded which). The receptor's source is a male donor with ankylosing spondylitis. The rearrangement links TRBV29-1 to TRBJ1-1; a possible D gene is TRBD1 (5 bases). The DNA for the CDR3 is TGCAGCGTCCCGGGACTTGGAAACACTGAAGCTTTCTTT. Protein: CSVPGLGNTEAFF.